This T cell receptor beta chain was profiled in a study of blood T cell repertoires in COVID-19. Study details: Some COVID-19 samples were acute and others convalescent; all came from the United States, Italy and Spain. PBMCs, B-cell-depleted T cells, or T cells were the source of the cDNA or gDNA that made up the material.

In the study's own analysis: Amplification with reference gene primers provided the estimates of nucleated cell counts. Some clones are missing from TCRdb's copy, which holds only in-frame ones; the method was immunoSEQ multiplex PCR. V and J calls and clone size come straight from that table; D and trimming were deduced from the DNA. The sample gives around 260,000 clones, under 85% of which show up once; 0.87% is in the top ten. In its sample, this clone was seen a few times. The germline CDR1 and CDR2 sequences are SGHTA and FQGNSA. This CDR3 region has 18 residues. The V and J ends lost 5 bases and 2 bases, in that order; junction bases with no gene match: 14.

The rearrangement joins TRBV7-2 to TRBJ2-2; TRBD2 aligns across 7 bases. The receptor comes from a human donor with COVID-19, enrolled during active disease. The donor label of this sample is uncertain. The sequenced sample consisted of peripheral blood. The CDR3 DNA reads as TGTGCCAGCAGCCACCGGACTAGTTTCATGTTCAACACCGGGGAGCTGTTTTTT. Translating it yields CASSHRTSFMFNTGELFF.